This is a list of T cell receptor beta chains from one sample in a study of shared clonotypes between healthy human individuals. TCRdb's table, derived via immunoSEQ multiplex PCR, lists solely in-frame clones and lacks some. The sample comprises 600,000 to 750,000 clones, just under 75% of which are singletons, and under 2% rests with the top ten. Sequenced: memory CD4+ T cells sorted from blood. The source of these receptors is a woman in her twenties or thirties in good health. Each CDR3 is given with its conserved first and last residue. The order of the fields is V gene, D gene, clone size, J gene, CDR3 protein, CDR3 DNA. The D gene is left open where the match is weak. Some rows have no size entry. The others give once, few or many, or a class for an expanded clone.

TRBV28	TRBD2	-	TRBJ2-7	CASSRAGDPSYEQYF	TGTGCCAGCAGCAGAGCGGGAGACCCTTCCTACGAGCAGTACTTC
TRBV7-9	-	many	TRBJ1-1	CASSGALTLTGNTEAFF	TGTGCCAGCAGCGGTGCCCTAACACTTACAGGGAACACTGAAGCTTTCTTT
TRBV11-3	-	-	TRBJ1-1	CASSLGDWTEAFF	TGTGCCAGCAGCTTAGGTGATTGGACAGAAGCTTTCTTT
TRBV5-1	-	-	TRBJ2-5	CASSPAEQETQYF	TGCGCCAGCAGCCCTGCAGAGCAAGAGACCCAGTACTTC
TRBV5-4	-	-	TRBJ2-1	CASSSGPGGGEQFF	TGTGCCAGCAGCTCGGGACCGGGGGGCGGTGAGCAGTTCTTC
TRBV7-2	-	-	TRBJ1-1	CASNYGRGAVTEAFF	TGTGCCAGCAACTATGGGCGGGGGGCTGTCACTGAAGCTTTCTTT
TRBV5-1	-	-	TRBJ2-1	CASSPSPTDFLEQFF	TGCGCCAGCAGCCCATCACCCACGGACTTTCTTGAGCAGTTCTTC
TRBV27	-	-	TRBJ1-2	CASRGGDTGPRGYTF	TGTGCCAGCAGGGGGGGGGACACCGGGCCGAGGGGCTACACCTTC
TRBV28	TRBD2	-	TRBJ2-1	CASSLWSSLAEYNEQFF	TGTGCCAGCAGTTTATGGTCGAGTCTAGCGGAATACAATGAGCAGTTCTTC
TRBV7-6	-	-	TRBJ2-5	CASSLGLGTALGETQYF	TGTGCCAGCAGCTTAGGATTGGGGACCGCACTGGGGGAGACCCAGTACTTC
TRBV10-3	TRBD2	once	TRBJ2-2	CAISGRLAGGVDTGELFF	TGTGCCATCAGTGGGCGTTTAGCGGGAGGTGTCGACACCGGGGAGCTGTTTTTT
TRBV6-1	-	once	TRBJ1-4	CASSEEVKLFF	TGTGCCAGCAGTGAAGAGGTAAAACTGTTTTTT
TRBV7-2	-	-	TRBJ2-2	CASSLDPVVTGELFF	TGTGCCAGCAGCTTAGACCCGGTGGTTACCGGGGAGCTGTTTTTT
TRBV14	-	-	TRBJ1-2	CASSQSPGAYGYTF	TGTGCCAGCAGCCAAAGTCCCGGTGCCTATGGCTACACCTTC
TRBV7-3	TRBD1	-	TRBJ2-3	CASSLTRDRGTDTQYF	TGTGCCAGCAGCTTAACGCGGGACAGGGGTACAGATACGCAGTATTTT
TRBV27	-	-	TRBJ2-3	CASKNYGDTQYF	TGTGCCAGCAAAAACTATGGGGATACGCAGTATTTT
TRBV11-2	-	-	TRBJ2-7	CASSLDREGYEQYF	TGTGCCAGCAGCTTAGACAGAGAAGGATACGAGCAGTACTTC
TRBV19	-	-	TRBJ2-2	CASSIGVGQLGRTGELFF	TGTGCCAGTAGTATTGGGGTGGGGCAACTTGGTCGCACCGGGGAGCTGTTTTTT
TRBV7-2	TRBD2	few	TRBJ2-7	CASSVVAGVPSYEQYF	TGTGCCAGCAGCGTCGTAGCGGGGGTCCCCTCCTACGAGCAGTACTTC
TRBV19	-	few	TRBJ2-1	CASSTQGGNEQFF	TGTGCCAGTAGTACCCAAGGGGGGAATGAGCAGTTCTTC
TRBV7-2	TRBD1	-	TRBJ1-2	CASSGRQGLGGYTF	TGTGCCAGCAGCGGGCGACAGGGCTTAGGTGGCTACACCTTC
TRBV27	-	-	TRBJ2-1	CASTPMRGDNEQFF	TGTGCCAGCACTCCGATGAGGGGGGACAATGAGCAGTTCTTC